The 2 T cell receptor beta chains below all came from one sample that was sequenced in a study of PD-1 blockade in classical Hodgkin lymphoma. Time point meaning: cycle 4 day 1 (C4D1), after 6 weeks of nivolumab. Patients all relapsed after autologous stem cell transplantation, and there was variation in brentuximab vedotin exposure. Measured with immunoSEQ multiplex PCR; TCRdb has only the in-frame clones, and not every one. The table includes tens of thousands of clones, 78% detected once. The sample here was peripheral blood mononuclear cells (PBMCs), taken before the fourth cycle of nivolumab. These receptors all come from a human donor with classical Hodgkin lymphoma.

The V call is TRBV19, the J call TRBJ2-5; D is possibly TRBD1 (7 bases). There are 15 residues in the CDR3. In germline, CDR1 is LNHDA, CDR2 SQIVND (reference sequence). V lost 8 bases and J 3 bases, leaving 19 bases between the germline ends. The chain's CDR3 is CASGGRGGAEETQYF. The CDR3 region has the DNA TGTGCCAGTGGAGGGAGAGGGGGCGCGGAAGAGACCCAGTACTTC.

The CDR3 DNA reads as TGTGCCTGGAGTGGTGGGACTCCGGAGACCCAGTACTTC. Amino acid sequence: CAWSGGTPETQYF. The chain has TRBV30 and TRBJ2-5, with D possibly being TRBD2 (6 bases). Germline-derived CDR1 and CDR2 are GTSNPN and SVGIG (reference sequence). V dropped 1 base and J dropped 5 bases, with 11 bases sitting between them. The CDR3 loop spans 13 amino acids.